The T cell receptor beta chain under discussion was sequenced for a study of control samples from healthy donors and cancer patients. CDR1 and CDR2 from the germline V gene are SGHVS and FNYEAQ. V gave up 1 base and J gave up 2 bases, with 11 bases separating them. CDR3 size: 15 residues. Assay used: immunoSEQ multiplex PCR; TCRdb lists only in-frame clones, some missing. The table records about 100,000 clones, about 89% of them present only once. This receptor was taken from a man aged 25 to 40 in good health. This rearrangement joins TRBV7-6 to TRBJ1-2; D remains unclear. Material for sequencing was blood. CDR3 DNA: TGTGCCAGCAGCTTAGACGAAAAGGCGAACTATGGCTACACCTTC. It encodes CASSLDEKANYGYTF.